This TCR beta chain derives from a study of vaccination effects on CD4 cells after COVID-19. Only in-frame clones appear in the TCRdb table, and some are missing; sequencing was by immunoSEQ multiplex PCR. There are 50,000 or so clones in the sample; approximately 79% occur only once, and 6% lies in the top ten. About this clone: Its antigen is not known.

CDR1 is SNHLY, CDR2 FYNNEI, per germline. There are 12 residues in the CDR3. V lost 5 bases, J lost 7 bases, and 11 bases lay in between. ViraFEST expansion of antigen-specific CD4+ T cells with viral peptide pools preceded sequencing. An approximately 10-day culture period preceded the isolation of CD4+ T cells. Nucleocapsid antibody tests were negative, and the vaccine recipients had no prior SARS-CoV-2 infection. This TCR was sampled from a human donor who received a COVID-19 vaccine. The chain recombines TRBV2 with TRBJ1-2; tentative D call: TRBD1 (5 bases). Sequencing was performed on CD4+ T cells from PBMCs cultured with HCoV-OC43 spike peptides, taken before COVID-19 vaccination. The subset denotes: HCoV-OC43 spike overlapping peptide pool stimulation. In DNA form, the CDR3 reads TGTGCCAGCAGTAGGGGAGATCGTGGCTACACCTTC. Its protein is CASSRGDRGYTF.